The following is a T cell receptor (beta chain) sequence with its context. TCRdb's copy holds only in-frame clones and misses some; the assay was immunoSEQ multiplex PCR. The table includes hundreds of thousands of clones, around 87% detected once. Treatment here: 15 to 20 received Ad26.COV2.S at low or high dose, single or two shots; several received placebo; per-sample allocation not given. Sampling occurred on day 63 after the first vaccine or placebo injection. CDR1 and CDR2 (germline): SGHVS, FQNEAQ. The CDR3 length is 14 residues. With V trimmed by 5 bases and J by 4 bases, 6 bases remained unmatched. The source of the sample is a study of Ad26.COV2.S vaccination and SARS-CoV-2 variants.

The V gene is TRBV7-8, the J gene TRBJ2-5, with 8 bases identical to TRBD1. This sample comprised peripheral blood, obtained in a trial of Ad26.COV2.S vaccine versus placebo. The sequence was collected from a person between 18 and 65 years old who received the Ad26.COV2.S COVID-19 vaccine or a placebo. The CDR3 here is CASSLRTGRETQYF. The CDR3, as DNA: TGTGCCAGCAGCCTGCGGACAGGGCGAGAGACCCAGTACTTC. Based on the CDR3 plus reference TRBV7-8 and TRBJ2-5, the full variable domain is GAGVSQSPRYKVAKRGQDVALRCDPISGHVSLFWYQQALGQGPEFLTYFQNEAQLDKSGLPSDRFFAERPEGSVSTLKIQRTQQEDSAVYLCASSLRTGRETQYFGPGTRLLVL.